The 23 T cell receptor beta chains listed next were all sequenced from one sample in a study of shared clonotypes between healthy human individuals. Method: immunoSEQ multiplex PCR; TCRdb's copy keeps in-frame clones and lacks some. Here the sample spans about 180,000 clones, roughly 91% being singletons. Input material: naive CD4+ T cells sorted from blood. Described subset: CD45RA+ positively selected. The receptor set was obtained from a woman in her 30s in good health.

In this sample, this clone turned up once. The chain combines TRBV2 with TRBJ2-3; 7 bases are shared with TRBD2. Looked up from germline, CDR1 is SNHLY and CDR2 is FYNNEI. The length of the CDR3 is 15 residues. V gave up 4 bases and J gave up 5 bases; unmatched junction bases: 9. The CDR3 here is CASSGGGSAQDTQYF. CDR3 DNA sequence: TGTGCCAGCAGTGGCGGGGGAAGCGCTCAAGATACGCAGTATTTT.

The rearrangement uses TRBV19 and TRBJ2-7; maybe TRBD2 (5 bases). The ends were cut back, 5 bases at V and 3 bases at J, with 14 bases in the middle. The germline V gene encodes CDR1 LNHDA and CDR2 SQIVND (reference sequence). The CDR3 consists of 14 residues. CDR3 sequence (DNA): TGTGCCAGTAGTTTCCGGGAATACAACTACGAGCAGTACTTC. Its protein is CASSFREYNYEQYF. The whole variable domain, filled in from reference TRBV19 and TRBJ2-7, reads DGGITQSPKYLFRKEGQNVTLSCEQNLNHDAMYWYRQDPGQGLRLIYYSQIVNDFQKGDIAEGYSVSREKKESFPLTVTSAQKNPTAFYLCASSFREYNYEQYFGPGTRLTVT.

The gene calls are TRBV5-1 and TRBJ1-1, with TRBD1 matching over 7 bases. V lost 4 bases, J lost 0 bases, and 6 bases stayed unmatched. The length of the CDR3 is 15 residues. CDR1 and CDR2 from the germline V gene are SGHRS and YFSETQ. As DNA, the CDR3 is TGCGCCAGCAGCGCAACCGGGACAGTGAACACTGAAGCTTTCTTT. As protein: CASSATGTVNTEAFF.

V and J are TRBV6-4 and TRBJ2-7; maybe TRBD1 (5 bases). Germline V gene lookup returns CDR1 MRHNA and CDR2 SNTAGT. The CDR3 is 14 amino acids. Trimming took 3 bases from V and 0 from J, leaving 9 bases between them. CDR3: CASSEQETSYEQYF. As DNA, the CDR3 is TGTGCCAGCAGTGAACAGGAAACCTCCTACGAGCAGTACTTC.

The CDR3 loop is CASAGQGINEQYF. In DNA form, the CDR3 reads TGTGCCAGTGCTGGACAGGGGATCAACGAGCAGTACTTC. V is TRBV19 and J is TRBJ2-5; 9 bases agree with TRBD1. Matching the DNA end better, TRBJ2-7 makes the J call doubtful. Germline V CDR1 and CDR2: LNHDA, SQIVND (reference sequence). The CDR3 consists of 13 residues.

The J gene is TRBJ1-1, the V gene TRBV28; D gene unclear. Germline V gene data show CDR1 as MDHEN and CDR2 as SYDVKM. Trimming left V 5 bases short and J 8 bases short, with 18 bases between. The CDR3 runs to 14 residues. This CDR3 reads CASSPPLHTEEAFF. CDR3 nucleotides: TGTGCCAGCAGTCCCCCCCTTCACACGGAAGAAGCTTTCTTT.

This sequence joins TRBV19 and TRBJ2-7; 11 nucleotides agree with TRBD2. The V segment lost 5 bases and the J segment 5 bases; nucleotides outside the gene matches: 5. The germline V gene has CDR1 LNHDA and CDR2 SQIVND (reference sequence). CDR3 length equals 14 residues. The CDR3 sequence is CASSAGTSGHEQYF. In nucleotides, the CDR3 is TGTGCCAGTAGTGCCGGGACTAGCGGCCACGAGCAGTACTTC.

The chain recombines TRBV2 with TRBJ1-3, with no clear D. This CDR3 is 14 amino acids long. V was trimmed by 10 bases and J by 4 bases, leaving 17 bases between them. The germline V gene encodes CDR1 SNHLY and CDR2 FYNNEI. DNA for the CDR3: TGTGCCATAGAAGACCGGGAACAGGGAAACACCATATATTTT. The encoded protein is CAIEDREQGNTIYF.

The DNA of the CDR3 is TGCAGTGCTAGCCCCTACGAGCAGTACTTC. This codes for CSASPYEQYF. The chain employs TRBV20-1 and TRBJ2-7; D is undetermined. The germline V gene has CDR1 DFQATT and CDR2 SNEGSKA (reference sequence). The CDR3 extends over 10 amino acids. V lost 3 bases, J lost 2 bases, and 2 bases lay in between.

The rearrangement uses TRBV7-2 and TRBJ2-3; D might be TRBD2 (5 bases). CDR1 and CDR2 (germline): SGHTA, FQGNSA. V was pared by 7 bases and J by 4 bases, with 15 bases between. The CDR3 runs to 14 residues. The CDR3 DNA sequence: TGTGCCAGCACCCGAACTAGAGGCGCAGATACGCAGTATTTT. It is translated as CASTRTRGADTQYF.

CDR3 sequence reads: CSVDSVSLETQYF. CDR3 sequence (DNA): TGCAGCGTTGACTCGGTCAGTCTGGAGACCCAGTACTTC. This chain connects TRBV29-1 to TRBJ2-5; D gene unclear. The V gene lost 3 bases and the J gene lost 5 bases, with 13 bases spanning the gap. This CDR3 region has 13 residues. Germline V lookup: CDR1 SQVTM, CDR2 ANQGSEA.

The chain combines TRBV10-2 with TRBJ1-2, with 9 bases aligning to TRBD1. CDR1 and CDR2 from the germline V gene are WSHSY and SAAADI. Losses at the gene ends were 0 bases for V and 1 base for J; bases not matched to a gene: 6. The CDR3 runs 17 residues. The CDR3 coding sequence is TGCGCCAGCAGTGAGTCCTCCGGGACAGGGCTTAACTATGGCTACACCTTC. Protein sequence: CASSESSGTGLNYGYTF.

This clone has a handful of counts. The V gene is TRBV6-4, the J gene TRBJ1-2; TRBD1 is a possible D gene (5 bases). Germline V lookup: CDR1 MRHNA, CDR2 SNTAGT. Trimming took off 4 bases at V and 4 bases at J, with 7 bases between the two ends. This CDR3 region has 12 residues. As DNA, the CDR3 is TGTGCCAGCAGTGCGGGACTCTATGGCTACACCTTC. Translated: CASSAGLYGYTF.

V and J are TRBV7-9 and TRBJ2-5; D is tentatively TRBD1 or TRBD2 (5 bases each). CDR3 size: 16 residues. Trimming stripped 4 bases from V and 11 bases from J, with 26 bases between. The V gene's germline CDR1 is SEHNR and CDR2 FQNEAQ (reference sequence). CDR3 in amino acids: CASSWPAGTALSEQYF. The CDR3 DNA sequence: TGTGCCAGCAGCTGGCCGGCCGGGACGGCCCTGAGTGAGCAGTACTTC.

V usage is TRBV18 and J usage is TRBJ2-5; 11 nucleotides agree with TRBD2. CDR1 and CDR2 (germline): KGHSH, LQKENI. The CDR3 extends over 16 amino acids. Unmatched junction bases numbered 5, after V lost 0 bases and J lost 5 bases. The CDR3 here is CASSPPNGLAGETQYF. In nucleotides, the CDR3 is TGTGCCAGCTCACCACCGAACGGACTAGCGGGTGAGACCCAGTACTTC.

This rearrangement joins TRBV7-2 to TRBJ2-7; the D gene is possibly TRBD2 (6 bases). CDR1 and CDR2 from the germline V gene are SGHTA and FQGNSA. The germline V and J ends were trimmed by 3 bases and 1 base, with 7 bases remaining between them. The CDR3 sequence is 13 residues long. The CDR3 DNA sequence: TGTGCCAGCAGCTTGGCGGGATCCTACGAGCAGTACTTC. It translates to CASSLAGSYEQYF.

The chain employs TRBV4-2 and TRBJ2-1; D is undetermined. V lost 2 bases and J 10 bases, leaving 15 bases between the germline ends. The CDR3 spans 14 residues. Germline CDR1 and CDR2: LGHNA and YNFKEQ. The CDR3 region is CASSQRRYSTEQFF. DNA of the CDR3: TGTGCCAGCAGCCAAAGACGGTACTCCACCGAGCAGTTCTTC.

J is TRBJ1-4 and V is TRBV25-1; tentative D call: TRBD1 (5 bases). Germline CDR1 reads MGHDK; CDR2 reads SYGVNS. Trimming removed 2 bases from V and 8 bases from J, with 12 bases in between. CDR3 length: 14 residues. This CDR3 reads CASSEGGGLEKLFF. For the CDR3, the DNA is TGTGCCAGCAGTGAAGGGGGGGGATTGGAAAAACTGTTTTTT.

J is TRBJ2-1 and V is TRBV21-1; the table's D gene call, TRBD2, was not cross checked with the DNA. TRBV21-1 is tagged as a pseudogene. The CDR3 loop spans 18 amino acids. The CDR3 sequence: CASSKDRVAGARDNEQFF. CDR3 sequence (DNA): TGTGCCAGCAGCAAAGACAGGGTAGCGGGAGCCAGGGACAATGAGCAGTTCTTC.

This clone was counted once. The CDR3 protein is CATSTRLAATDTQYF. The CDR3 bases are TGTGCCACCAGCACCAGACTAGCGGCTACAGATACGCAGTATTTT. The V call is TRBV15, the J call TRBJ2-3; 9 bases are a match to TRBD2. Germline assignment: CDR1 LNHNV and CDR2 YYDKDF (reference sequence). V dropped 4 bases and J dropped 3; count of bases not matched to a gene: 5. This CDR3 is 15 amino acids long.

The chain uses TRBV18 and TRBJ2-5; 9 bases agree with TRBD1. The tail of the sequence fits TRBJ2-7 better, so the J call may be wrong. Germline V gene lookup returns CDR1 KGHSH and CDR2 LQKENI. The CDR3 consists of 14 residues. The CDR3 protein is CASSRDRAAYEQYF. The CDR3 DNA reads as TGTGCCAGCTCCCGGGACAGGGCGGCCTACGAGCAGTACTTC.

The chain joins TRBV5-1 to TRBJ2-7; 8 bases agree with TRBD1. The trim removed 0 bases at V and 13 bases at J, leaving 21 bases unmatched. This CDR3 is 17 amino acids long. The germline V gene encodes CDR1 SGHRS and CDR2 YFSETQ. The CDR3 DNA is TGCGCCAGCAGCTTGGTGAACCTGACAGGGGAGACGGTATTTCAATACTTC. This encodes CASSLVNLTGETVFQYF.

The rearrangement uses TRBV28 and TRBJ2-7, with TRBD1 matching 7 bases. The CDR3 has 14 amino acids. Germline V gives CDR1 MDHEN, CDR2 SYDVKM. The V and J ends lost 5 bases and 2 bases, in that order; junction bases with no gene match: 6. CDR3 sequence: CASSAGQAPYEQYF. The CDR3 DNA reads as TGTGCCAGCAGTGCCGGACAGGCCCCCTACGAGCAGTACTTC.